This T cell receptor (beta chain) was retrieved from a study of T cell repertoires in cytomegalovirus infection. Study as a whole: Recently identified HLA-C-restricted CMV epitopes and well-studied HLA-B-restricted CMV epitopes were used by the study. CMV infection plus the matching HLA type was flagged by public TCR beta signatures.

Comments on this clonotype: Its antigen is not known.

General observations from the study: Dominating the ex vivo response were TCR beta clonotypes that were CMV-specific and HLA-C-restricted. CMV carriers having the relevant HLA were flagged by cumulative public TCR beta family frequency.

TCRdb analysed the reads with MiXCR anew, one entry per CDR3 protein. The sample carries some 350,000 distinct CDR3 sequences, about 29% recorded once. Germline lookup yields CDR1 SGHTA and CDR2 FQGNSA. The length of the CDR3 is 16 residues. Trimming cost V 1 base and J 4 bases; bases outside gene matches: 4. The chain combines TRBV7-2 with TRBJ1-4; 9 bases line up with TRBD1. Material: cultured PBMCs, obtained from culture after CMV antigen stimulation. The clonotype comes from a human donor in good health (CMV status not recorded). Some clones in this sample may be carry-over from other donors' samples. The CDR3 region is CASSLGMGQGNEKLFF. The CDR3 bases are TGTGCCAGCAGCTTAGGCATGGGACAGGGTAATGAAAAACTGTTTTTT.